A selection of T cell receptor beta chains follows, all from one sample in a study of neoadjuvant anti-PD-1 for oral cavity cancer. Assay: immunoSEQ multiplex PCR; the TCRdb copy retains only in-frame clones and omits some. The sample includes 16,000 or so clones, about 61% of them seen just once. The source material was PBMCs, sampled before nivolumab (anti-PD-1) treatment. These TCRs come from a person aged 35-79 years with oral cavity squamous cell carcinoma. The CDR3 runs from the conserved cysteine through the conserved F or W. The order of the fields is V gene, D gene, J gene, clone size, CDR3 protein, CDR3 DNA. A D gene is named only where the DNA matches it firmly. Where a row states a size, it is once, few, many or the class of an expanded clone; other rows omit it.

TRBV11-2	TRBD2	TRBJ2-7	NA	CASSSGTSGEQYF	TGTGCCAGCAGCAGCGGGACGTCGGGGGAGCAGTACTTC
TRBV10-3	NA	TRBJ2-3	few	CAISGPVGTDTQYF	TGTGCCATCAGTGGGCCTGTCGGGACAGATACGCAGTATTTT
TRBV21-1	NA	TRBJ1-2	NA	CASSSRQGPGYTF	TGTGCCAGCAGCTCCCGACAGGGCCCTGGCTACACCTTC
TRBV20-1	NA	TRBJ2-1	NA	CSALPQGEQFF	TGCAGTGCTCTACCACAGGGTGAGCAGTTCTTC
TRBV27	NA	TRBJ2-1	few	CASSSTSLYEQFF	TGTGCCAGCAGTTCCACTAGTCTCTATGAGCAGTTCTTC
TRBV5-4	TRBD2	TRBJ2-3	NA	CASSSGLAGGTDTQYF	TGTGCCAGCAGCTCAGGACTAGCGGGAGGCACAGATACGCAGTATTTT
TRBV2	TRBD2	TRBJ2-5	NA	CASSPLLAGETQYF	TGTGCCAGCTCGCCGTTACTAGCGGGAGAGACCCAGTACTTC
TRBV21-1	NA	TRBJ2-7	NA	CASSIRTGTEVEQYF	TGTGCCAGCAGCATACGCACCGGGACAGAAGTCGAGCAGTACTTC
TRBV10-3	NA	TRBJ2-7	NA	CAISEPTNSYEQYF	TGTGCCATCAGTGAGCCCACAAATTCCTACGAGCAGTACTTC
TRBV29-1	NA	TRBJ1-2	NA	CSVLRQGRGYGYTF	TGCAGCGTTCTACGGCAGGGGCGAGGCTATGGCTACACCTTC
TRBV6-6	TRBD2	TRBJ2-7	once	CASSPLAGSAYEQYF	TGTGCCAGCAGCCCTCTAGCGGGAAGCGCCTACGAGCAGTACTTC
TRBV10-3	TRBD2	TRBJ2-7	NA	CAISEPGGGRGYEQYF	TGTGCCATCAGTGAGCCCGGCGGAGGGAGGGGATACGAGCAGTACTTC
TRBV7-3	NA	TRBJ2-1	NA	CASSDNDNEQFF	TGTGCCAGCAGCGATAACGACAATGAGCAGTTCTTC
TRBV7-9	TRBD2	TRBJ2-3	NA	CASSSGLANTDTQYF	TGTGCCAGCAGCTCGGGACTAGCGAACACAGATACGCAGTATTTT
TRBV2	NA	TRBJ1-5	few	CASSEFGGGQPQHF	TGTGCCAGCAGTGAATTCGGGGGTGGTCAGCCCCAGCATTTT
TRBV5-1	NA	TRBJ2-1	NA	CASSLGWRGGPYNEQFF	TGCGCCAGCAGCTTAGGGTGGAGGGGAGGTCCCTACAATGAGCAGTTCTTC
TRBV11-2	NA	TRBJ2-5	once	CASSLGETQYF	TGTGCCAGCAGCTTAGGGGAGACCCAGTACTTC
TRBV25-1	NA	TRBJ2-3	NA	CASSDETGRSTDTQYF	TGTGCCAGCAGTGACGAAACAGGGAGAAGCACAGATACGCAGTATTTT
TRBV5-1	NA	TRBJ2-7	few	CASSRGTAPYEQYF	TGCGCCAGCAGCCGGGGGACAGCTCCCTACGAGCAGTACTTC
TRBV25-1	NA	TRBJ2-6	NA	CASSESSSGANVLTF	TGTGCCAGCAGTGAGTCCAGCTCTGGGGCCAACGTCCTGACTTTC
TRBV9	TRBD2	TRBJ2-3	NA	CASSVAGGATDTQYF	TGTGCCAGCAGCGTAGCGGGAGGTGCCACAGATACGCAGTATTTT
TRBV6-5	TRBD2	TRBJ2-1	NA	CASSLEASGRPGWFF	TGTGCCAGCAGTTTAGAAGCTAGCGGGAGGCCGGGGTGGTTCTTC
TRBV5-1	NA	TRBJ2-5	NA	CASSPYLSQETQYF	TGCGCCAGCAGCCCCTATCTCTCCCAAGAGACCCAGTACTTC
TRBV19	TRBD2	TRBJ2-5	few	CASSIAATSGSGTQYF	TGTGCCAGTAGTATAGCCGCTACTAGCGGGAGTGGGACCCAGTACTTC
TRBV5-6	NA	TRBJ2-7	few	CASSRTLYEQYF	TGTGCCAGCAGTCGGACCCTCTACGAGCAGTACTTC
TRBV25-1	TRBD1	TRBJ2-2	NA	CASSDPGQGNTGELFF	TGTGCCAGCAGTGATCCGGGACAGGGGAACACCGGGGAGCTGTTTTTT
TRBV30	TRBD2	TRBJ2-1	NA	CAWSVMMGREVFQPGGISYNEQFF	TGTGCCTGGAGTGTAATGATGGGCAGGGAGGTTTTTCAGCCGGGAGGTATCTCCTACAATGAGCAGTTCTTC
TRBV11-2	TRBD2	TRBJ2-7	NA	CASSSIAGSAYEQYF	TGTGCCAGCAGCTCGATAGCGGGAAGCGCCTACGAGCAGTACTTC
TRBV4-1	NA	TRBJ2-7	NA	CASSQGARASYEQYF	TGCGCCAGCAGCCAAGGGGCGCGGGCCTCCTACGAGCAGTACTTC
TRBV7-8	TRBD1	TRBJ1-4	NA	CASSWGQGSEKLFF	TGTGCCAGCAGCTGGGGACAGGGTAGCGAAAAACTGTTTTTT
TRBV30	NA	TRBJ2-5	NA	CAWSEHQETQYF	TGTGCCTGGAGTGAACACCAAGAGACCCAGTACTTC
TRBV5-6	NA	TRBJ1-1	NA	CASSFLHGRDTEAFF	TGTGCCAGCAGCTTTTTACATGGCAGGGACACTGAAGCTTTCTTT
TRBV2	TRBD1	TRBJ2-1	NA	CATDRGTYEQFF	TGTGCCACAGACAGGGGCACTTATGAGCAGTTCTTC
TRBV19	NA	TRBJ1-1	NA	CASLGVMNTEAFF	TGTGCCAGTTTAGGGGTAATGAACACTGAAGCTTTCTTT
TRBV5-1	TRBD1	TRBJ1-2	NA	CASSRQGVDYGYTF	TGCGCCAGCAGCCGACAGGGGGTAGACTATGGCTACACCTTC
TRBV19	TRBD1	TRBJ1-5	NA	CASSTTSGTGGSSNQPQHF	TGTGCCAGTAGTACAACGAGCGGGACAGGGGGGTCTAGCAATCAGCCCCAGCATTTT
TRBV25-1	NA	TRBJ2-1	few	CASSVGGYEQFF	TGTGCCAGCAGTGTCGGTGGTTATGAGCAGTTCTTC
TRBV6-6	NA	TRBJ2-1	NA	CASSYSIDGDEQFF	TGTGCCAGCAGTTACTCGATCGACGGAGATGAGCAGTTCTTC
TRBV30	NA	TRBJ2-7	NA	CAWSAWGREQYF	TGTGCCTGGAGTGCCTGGGGGCGGGAGCAGTACTTC
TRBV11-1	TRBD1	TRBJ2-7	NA	CASSLQGQGSSEQYF	TGTGCCAGCAGCCTCCAGGGACAGGGATCCTCCGAGCAGTACTTC
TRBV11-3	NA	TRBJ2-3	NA	CASSQQGGGTDTQYF	TGTGCCAGCAGCCAACAGGGGGGAGGGACAGATACGCAGTATTTT
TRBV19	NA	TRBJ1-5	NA	CASSIVSGSQPQHF	TGTGCCAGTAGTATAGTGTCGGGCAGTCAGCCCCAGCATTTT
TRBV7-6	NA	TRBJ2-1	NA	CASSLSRDFRNEQFF	TGTGCCAGCAGCTTAAGCAGGGACTTTAGGAATGAGCAGTTCTTC
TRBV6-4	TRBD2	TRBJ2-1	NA	CASSRDYNSYNEQFF	TGTGCCAGCAGTAGGGACTACAACTCCTACAATGAGCAGTTCTTC
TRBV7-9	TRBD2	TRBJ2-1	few	CASSRGGRVFGEQFF	TGTGCCAGCAGTAGGGGCGGGAGGGTTTTCGGTGAGCAGTTCTTC
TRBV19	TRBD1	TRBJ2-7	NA	CASSPGQTGEQYF	TGTGCCAGTAGTCCTGGACAGACAGGGGAGCAGTACTTC
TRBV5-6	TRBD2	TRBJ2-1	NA	CASSPTLAGDNNEQFF	TGTGCCAGCAGCCCTACACTAGCGGGAGACAACAATGAGCAGTTCTTC
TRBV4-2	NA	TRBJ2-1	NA	CASSQAVGRNEQFF	TGTGCCAGCAGCCAAGCCGTGGGGAGGAATGAGCAGTTCTTC
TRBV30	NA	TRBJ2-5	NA	CAWNTGPNQETQYF	TGTGCCTGGAACACAGGGCCCAACCAAGAGACCCAGTACTTC
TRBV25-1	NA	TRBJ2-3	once	CASSDAGRITDTQYF	TGTGCCAGCAGTGATGCAGGGAGAATCACAGATACGCAGTATTTT